The 25 T cell receptor beta chains presented below share a single source sample, sequenced in a study of blood T cell repertoires in COVID-19 (TCRdb year 2020). Library construction relied on the immunoSEQ multiplex PCR assay. TCRdb mirrors the immuneACCESS table, restricted to in-frame sequences. Some clones are absent from its copies; in checked studies, under half trace to an unresolved V gene, and the reason for the others is unknown. Counted in this sample were around 250,000 clones; just under 90% of them appeared once. The ten largest clones add up to about 0.95% of the sample. The sample comprised PBMCs or T cells enriched from blood (not recorded which). The receptors here all came from a man aged 50-60 years who had been exposed to COVID-19.

The chain combines TRBV9 with TRBJ2-3, with 7 bases matching TRBD1. V trimming: 4 bases; J trimming: 2 bases; junction bases outside the gene matches: 13. This CDR3 comprises 17 residues. The germline V gene encodes CDR1 SGDLS and CDR2 YYNGEE. The CDR3 reads CASSSPQGEPSTDTQYF. The CDR3 DNA follows: TGTGCCAGCAGCTCCCCCCAGGGGGAACCTTCCACAGATACGCAGTATTTT.

This chain joins TRBV24-1 and TRBJ2-3; a weak D match, TRBD1 (6 bases). The germline V gene encodes CDR1 KGHDR and CDR2 SFDVKD. The CDR3 has 12 residues. Between the trimmed V and J ends, which lost 11 bases and 0 bases, there was a span of 8 bases. The DNA for the CDR3 is TGTGCCAGTGGACAGAGCACAGATACGCAGTATTTT. The encoded protein is CASGQSTDTQYF.

The chain carries TRBV24-1 and TRBJ2-1; a possible D gene is TRBD1 (6 bases). The CDR3 is 14 amino acids. The V end was cut by 10 bases, the J end by 6 bases, with 18 bases between. Germline V gives CDR1 KGHDR, CDR2 SFDVKD. CDR3 bases: TGTGCCACAAGCGCCAGGGGAAGTCGCAATGAGCAGTTCTTC. This encodes CATSARGSRNEQFF.

The rearrangement links TRBV5-1 to TRBJ2-2; no clear D gene. CDR1 and CDR2 (germline): SGHRS, YFSETQ. V was cut by 0 bases and J by 3 bases, with 9 bases left in between. CDR3 size: 15 residues. CDR3: CASSLGVTDTGELFF. The CDR3 DNA reads TGCGCCAGCAGCTTGGGAGTAACGGACACCGGGGAGCTGTTTTTT.

This clone was counted a single time. The rearrangement uses TRBV18 and TRBJ2-6; D not certain. The CDR3 runs 17 residues. The V and J ends lost 4 bases and 0 bases respectively, with 13 bases between them. The germline gives CDR1 KGHSH, CDR2 LQKENI. CDR3 DNA sequence: TGTGCCAGCTCACTCCAAATGGCTAGCTCTGGGGCCAACGTCCTGACTTTC. The encoded protein is CASSLQMASSGANVLTF.

The chain uses TRBV11-2 and TRBJ2-1; 11 positions agree with TRBD2. The CDR3 runs 18 residues. The V and J ends lost 5 bases and 6 bases, in that order; junction bases with no gene match: 15. The germline V gene encodes CDR1 SGHAT and CDR2 FQNNGV. The CDR3 DNA reads as TGTGCCAGCAGCAGCTTAGATGGGCTAGCGGGAGGTACCAATGAGCAGTTCTTC. Translated, it gives CASSSLDGLAGGTNEQFF. Using reference TRBV11-2 and TRBJ2-1 for the parts outside the CDR3, the full variable domain is EAGVAQSPRYKIIEKRQSVAFWCNPISGHATLYWYQQILGQGPKLLIQFQNNGVVDDSQLPKDRFSAERLKGVDSTLKIQPAKLEDSAVYLCASSSLDGLAGGTNEQFFGPGTRLTVL.

The chain uses TRBV11-2 and TRBJ1-3, with 7 nucleotides matching TRBD1. The CDR3 sequence is 14 residues long. Germline V gene data show CDR1 as SGHAT and CDR2 as FQNNGV. The V and J ends lost 8 bases and 1 base, in that order; junction bases with no gene match: 5. CDR3 bases: TGTGCCAGCGAACAGGGGATTTCTGGAAACACCATATATTTT. Protein: CASEQGISGNTIYF.

The rearrangement joins TRBV12-3 or TRBV12-4 to TRBJ1-5, with a weak D call TRBD1 (5 bases). V was clipped by 8 bases and J by 5 bases, with 13 bases between them. The CDR3 is made up of 13 amino acids. The CDR3: CASSLTGDQPQHF. In DNA form, the CDR3 reads TGTGCCAGCTCTCTAACAGGAGATCAGCCCCAGCATTTT.

The chain recombines TRBV7-9 with TRBJ1-1, with D possibly TRBD1 on 5 matching bases. The CDR3 spans 12 residues. Germline V CDR1 and CDR2: SEHNR, FQNEAQ (reference sequence). The ends were cut back, 8 bases at V and 2 bases at J, with 9 bases in the middle. Here the CDR3 reads CASRRGNTEAFF. CDR3 DNA sequence: TGTGCCAGCCGAAGGGGAAACACTGAAGCTTTCTTT.

The gene calls are TRBV10-2 and TRBJ1-2; tentative D call: TRBD1 (6 bases). This CDR3 contains 16 residues. Looked up from germline, CDR1 is WSHSY and CDR2 is SAAADI. Trimming shortened V by 4 bases and J by 0 bases, and 15 bases separated the two germline ends. CDR3 DNA sequence: TGCGCCAGCAGTGCGACAGGCGGTACCCCTAACTATGGCTACACCTTC. The encoded protein is CASSATGGTPNYGYTF.

This clone came up once. The rearrangement uses TRBV11-3 and TRBJ2-1; 8 nucleotides line up with TRBD1. Per germline, CDR1 SGHNT and CDR2 YENEEA. Trimming took 1 base from V and 5 from J; bases not matched to a gene: 7. This CDR3 is built from 16 residues. In nucleotides, the CDR3 is TGTGCCAGCAGCTTAGGCCCGGAGACAGGGGACAATGAGCAGTTCTTC. This gives the protein CASSLGPETGDNEQFF.

The chain uses TRBV29-1 and TRBJ2-1; possibly TRBD1 for D (5 bases). Germline V lookup: CDR1 SQVTM, CDR2 ANQGSEA. CDR3 length: 12 residues. The ends were cut back, 6 bases at V and 4 bases at J, with 10 bases in the middle. CDR3 residues: CSVHRNYNEQFF. The DNA of the CDR3 is TGCAGCGTGCACAGGAATTACAATGAGCAGTTCTTC.

In its sample, this clone was seen a few times. The rearrangement joins TRBV30 to TRBJ1-5; D unclear. Trimming stripped 2 bases from V and 7 bases from J, with 12 bases between. Germline lookup yields CDR1 GTSNPN and CDR2 SVGIG (reference sequence). The CDR3 is 13 amino acids. CDR3 DNA sequence: TGTGCCTGGAGTTACTCTCCGGGACAGCCCCAGCATTTT. Translation: CAWSYSPGQPQHF.

The V call is TRBV5-1, the J call TRBJ2-1; 7 bases line up with TRBD2. V lost 4 bases, J lost 4 bases, and 5 bases stayed unmatched. Germline V gene lookup returns CDR1 SGHRS and CDR2 YFSETQ. The CDR3 runs to 14 residues. The CDR3 sequence: CASSASGMYNEQFF. CDR3 coding DNA: TGCGCCAGCAGCGCCAGCGGGATGTACAATGAGCAGTTCTTC.

The chain links TRBV9 to TRBJ1-2, with TRBD1 identical over 9 bases. Trimming took 0 bases from V and 5 from J; bases not matched to a gene: 5. Germline CDR1 reads SGDLS; CDR2 reads YYNGEE. The CDR3 contains 15 residues. The CDR3 loop is CASSVAGTGIYGYTF. CDR3 coding DNA: TGTGCCAGCAGCGTAGCAGGGACAGGGATTTATGGCTACACCTTC.

This clone has only one observation. The V gene is TRBV28, the J gene TRBJ2-1, with TRBD2 matching 9 bases. CDR1 MDHEN and CDR2 SYDVKM come from the germline V gene. Trimming took 6 bases from V and 5 from J; bases not matched to a gene: 11. The CDR3 is 16 amino acids. CDR3: CASRIAGVSGNNEQFF. The DNA of the CDR3 is TGTGCCAGCAGAATAGCGGGAGTTTCTGGGAACAATGAGCAGTTCTTC.

The CDR3: CASSEGGTGGYNSPLHF. The CDR3 coding sequence is TGTGCCAGCAGTGAAGGCGGCACAGGGGGGTATAATTCACCCCTCCACTTT. The chain couples TRBV2 to TRBJ1-6, with 8 bases lining up with TRBD1. The CDR3 covers 17 residues. J lost 4 bases, V lost 1 base, and 6 bases had no gene match. Germline V gene sequence: CDR1 SNHLY, CDR2 FYNNEI. The whole variable domain, filled in from reference TRBV2 and TRBJ1-6, reads EPEVTQTPSHQVTQMGQEVILRCVPISNHLYFYWYRQILGQKVEFLVSFYNNEISEKSEIFDDQFSVERPDGSNFTLKIRSTKLEDSAMYFCASSEGGTGGYNSPLHFGNGTRLTVT.

The rearrangement joins TRBV20-1 to TRBJ2-5, with 7 bases identical to TRBD2. There are 15 residues in the CDR3. Germline V gene lookup returns CDR1 DFQATT and CDR2 SNEGSKA (reference sequence). V shed 3 bases and J 5 bases; nucleotides not matched to a gene: 12. The CDR3: CSASATAQGGETQYF. CDR3 in DNA: TGCAGTGCTAGTGCGACGGCCCAGGGAGGGGAGACCCAGTACTTC.

The genes are TRBV28 and TRBJ1-6; D is unresolved. Germline CDR1 is MDHEN and CDR2 is SYDVKM. The ends were cut back, 7 bases at V and 8 bases at J, with 15 bases in the middle. CDR3 length equals 14 residues. CDR3 nucleotides: TGTGCCAGCACCACTGTGAGTGTCCATTCACCCCTCCACTTT. It yields the protein CASTTVSVHSPLHF.

This clone appeared a single time. This chain joins TRBV28 and TRBJ1-2; tentative D call: TRBD1 (5 bases). The CDR3 covers 13 residues. Germline CDR1 MDHEN, CDR2 SYDVKM. Deletions cut 6 bases from V and 0 bases from J, with 8 bases between. The CDR3, as DNA: TGTGCCAGCAGCAGGGATACTAACTATGGCTACACCTTC. It yields the protein CASSRDTNYGYTF.

This chain joins TRBV6-5 and TRBJ1-3; the D is unclear. Germline CDR1 and CDR2: MNHEY and SVGAGI. V was trimmed by 0 bases and J by 4 bases, leaving 10 bases between them. The length of the CDR3 is 15 residues. CDR3 region: CASSYSWAGGNTIYF. The CDR3 DNA reads as TGTGCCAGCAGTTACTCGTGGGCAGGAGGAAACACCATATATTTT.

The chain is built from TRBV5-6 and TRBJ1-5, with D uncertain. Trimming shortened V by 3 bases and J by 5 bases, and 12 bases separated the two germline ends. CDR1 is SGHDT and CDR2 is YYEEEE in the germline V gene. The CDR3 length is 14 residues. The CDR3 region is CASSSSTGYQPQHF. The CDR3 DNA sequence: TGTGCCAGCAGCTCATCTACGGGGTATCAGCCCCAGCATTTT.

The J gene is TRBJ1-2, the V gene TRBV28, with D possibly matching TRBD1 (6 bases). Trimming stripped 3 bases from V and 6 bases from J, with 17 bases between. This CDR3 region has 15 residues. Germline V gene data show CDR1 as MDHEN and CDR2 as SYDVKM. CDR3 DNA sequence: TGTGCCAGCAGTTTGGGGACACGGACAGAGCATGGCTACACCTTC. Its translation: CASSLGTRTEHGYTF.

The chain has TRBV19 and TRBJ1-5; weak D call: TRBD1 (6 bases). Germline CDR1 reads LNHDA; CDR2 reads SQIVND (reference sequence). CDR3 length equals 16 residues. Between the trimmed V and J ends, which lost 3 bases and 0 bases, there was a span of 12 bases. The CDR3: CASSMDSRNSNQPQHF. Here the CDR3 DNA reads TGTGCCAGTAGTATGGACAGTCGCAATAGCAATCAGCCCCAGCATTTT. Drawing the rest from reference TRBV19 and TRBJ1-5, the complete variable domain is DGGITQSPKYLFRKEGQNVTLSCEQNLNHDAMYWYRQDPGQGLRLIYYSQIVNDFQKGDIAEGYSVSREKKESFPLTVTSAQKNPTAFYLCASSMDSRNSNQPQHFGDGTRLSIL.

This clone was seen just once. The chain employs TRBV28 and TRBJ2-7; D possibly corresponds to TRBD2 (6 bases). Per germline, CDR1 MDHEN and CDR2 SYDVKM. The CDR3 sequence is 13 residues long. V lost 8 bases and J 5 bases, leaving 16 bases between the germline ends. The CDR3 coding sequence is TGTGCCAGCGGATTGCCGGGGGACGACGAGCAGTACTTC. Translating gives CASGLPGDDEQYF.